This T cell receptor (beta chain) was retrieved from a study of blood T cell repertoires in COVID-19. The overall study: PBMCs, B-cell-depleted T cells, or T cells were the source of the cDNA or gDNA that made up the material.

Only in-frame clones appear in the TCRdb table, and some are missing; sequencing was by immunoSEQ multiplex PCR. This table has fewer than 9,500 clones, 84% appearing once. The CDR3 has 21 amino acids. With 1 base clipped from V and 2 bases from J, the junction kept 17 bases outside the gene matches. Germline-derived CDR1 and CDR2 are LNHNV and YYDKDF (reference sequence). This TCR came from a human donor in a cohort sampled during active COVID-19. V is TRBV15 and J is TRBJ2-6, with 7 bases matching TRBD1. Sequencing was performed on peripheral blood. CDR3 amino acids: CATSRALGQTGGITGANVLTF. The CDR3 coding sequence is TGTGCCACCAGCAGAGCCTTGGGACAGACCGGTGGTATAACTGGGGCCAACGTCCTGACTTTC. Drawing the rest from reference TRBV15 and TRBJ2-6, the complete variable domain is DAMVIQNPRYQVTQFGKPVTLSCSQTLNHNVMYWYQQKSSQAPKLLFHYYDKDFNNEADTPDNFQSRRPNTSFCFLDIRSPGLGDTAMYLCATSRALGQTGGITGANVLTFGAGSRLTVL.